What follows are 5 T cell receptor beta chains derived from one specimen sequenced in a study of response to subunit inactivated influenza vaccine. TCRdb processed the RT-PCR reads anew with MiXCR; each CDR3 protein has one entry. This repertoire shows about 830,000 distinct CDR3 sequences, under 20% found once; its top ten account for roughly 11%. The sample in question was PBMCs from blood, obtained roughly 5 days after vaccination. These receptors originate from a man aged 50-59 years who received an inactivated influenza vaccine.

This clonotype was seen ten or more times. The chain employs TRBV12-3 or TRBV12-4 and TRBJ2-7, with D tentatively TRBD2 (7 bases). The CDR3 has 15 residues. V lost 6 bases and J lost 1, with 16 bases in between. The CDR3 coding sequence is TGTGCCAGCAGCCACGGCGGGGGCCCTTCCTACGAGCAGTACTTC. It is translated as CASSHGGGPSYEQYF.

As regards this clonotype: One end of the junction does not line up with germline, which may come from a read error. V gene TRBV7-8 combines with J gene TRBJ2-3; D remains unclear. In germline, CDR1 is SGHVS, CDR2 FQNEAQ. This CDR3 region has 11 residues. The DNA for the CDR3 is TGTGCCAGCAGCTTAGAGAATACGCAGTTTTTT. This sequence encodes CASSLENTQFF. The full variable domain, in which reference TRBV7-8 and TRBJ2-3 provide the parts outside the CDR3, is GAGVSQSPRYKVAKRGQDVALRCDPISGHVSLFWYQQALGQGPEFLTYFQNEAQLDKSGLPSDRFFAERPEGSVSTLKIQRTQQEDSAVYLCASSLENTQFFGPGTRLTVL.

This clonotype has just a few counts. The chain joins TRBV6-2 or TRBV6-3 to TRBJ2-7; D not resolved. This CDR3 has 13 amino acids. CDR1 and CDR2 from the germline V gene are MNHEY and SVGEGT. Trimming removed 0 bases at V and 2 bases at J, with 5 bases between. CDR3 nucleotide sequence: TGTGCCAGCAGTTACTCGACGCCCTACGAGCAGTACTTC. It yields the protein CASSYSTPYEQYF.

This chain uses TRBV7-8 with TRBJ2-1, with 7 nucleotides matching TRBD1. Germline V lookup: CDR1 SGHVS, CDR2 FQNEAQ. The CDR3 totals 14 residues. With V trimmed by 9 bases and J by 0 bases, 5 bases remained unmatched. For the CDR3, the DNA is TGTGCCAGTGTAGACAGGGCCTCCTACAATGAGCAGTTCTTC. Protein: CASVDRASYNEQFF.

This clonotype was found a few times. This sequence joins TRBV6-5 and TRBJ2-7; 7 bases are shared with TRBD1. The CDR3 sequence is 14 residues long. V shed 2 bases, J shed 5 bases, and the junction held 6 bases outside the gene matches. Germline CDR1 and CDR2: MNHEY and SVGAGI. The CDR3 region has the DNA TGTGCCAGCAGTTACCACAGGGGTTTTAACGAGCAGTACTTC. Its protein product is CASSYHRGFNEQYF.